This is a list of T cell receptor beta chains from one sample in a study of cytomegalovirus exposure and HLA in healthy donors. Using immunoSEQ multiplex PCR, the repertoire was profiled, and TCRdb retains in-frame clones only, with some absent. The sample has roughly 140,000 clones; about four fifths are singletons. The source material was PBMCs. These receptors originate from a man in his forties or fifties in good health and CMV-seronegative. Both conserved end residues are trimmed from each CDR3. Each record gives: V gene, D gene, clone size, CDR3 protein. D genes are given only for firm matches. Expanded clones are given a class, and other clones once, few, many or no size at all.

v_gene: TRBV5-1
d_gene: .
abundance: .
CDR3aa: ASRSGTTNTGELF

v_gene: TRBV10-1
d_gene: TRBD2
abundance: .
CDR3aa: ASTEGRGKETQY

v_gene: TRBV2
d_gene: TRBD1
abundance: .
CDR3aa: ASSDRGQNSPLH

v_gene: TRBV5-1
d_gene: .
abundance: .
CDR3aa: ASSLHPRGNTEAF

v_gene: TRBV6-1
d_gene: TRBD1
abundance: .
CDR3aa: ASSEAGQNYGYT

v_gene: TRBV19
d_gene: .
abundance: .
CDR3aa: ASSIAVDNGYGYT

v_gene: TRBV7-9
d_gene: .
abundance: once
CDR3aa: ASSLRELWTEAF

v_gene: TRBV30
d_gene: TRBD1
abundance: .
CDR3aa: AWTYQGACGVNEKLF

v_gene: TRBV15
d_gene: TRBD1
abundance: .
CDR3aa: ATSSAGGGYT

v_gene: TRBV7-9
d_gene: TRBD1
abundance: .
CDR3aa: ASSLQGAHTEAF

v_gene: TRBV27
d_gene: .
abundance: .
CDR3aa: ASSFSQNTEAF

v_gene: TRBV9
d_gene: .
abundance: once
CDR3aa: ASSVASRVEGAF

v_gene: TRBV6-1
d_gene: TRBD1
abundance: once
CDR3aa: ASSGGTGANTEAF

v_gene: TRBV28
d_gene: .
abundance: .
CDR3aa: ASQRDRRSF

v_gene: TRBV5-4
d_gene: .
abundance: once
CDR3aa: ASIVVGGFPYYTGELF

v_gene: TRBV18
d_gene: TRBD1
abundance: once
CDR3aa: ASLLSRDRVPGELF

v_gene: TRBV7-2
d_gene: .
abundance: .
CDR3aa: ASSLRGQTYEQY

v_gene: TRBV7-2
d_gene: TRBD1
abundance: .
CDR3aa: ASSPSTGTAGQPQH

v_gene: TRBV29-1
d_gene: TRBD1
abundance: .
CDR3aa: SVGGQGGYEQY

v_gene: TRBV7-8
d_gene: .
abundance: .
CDR3aa: ASLRDRGNSPLH

v_gene: TRBV18
d_gene: .
abundance: .
CDR3aa: ASSPNSPTDRDQPQH

v_gene: TRBV6-5
d_gene: .
abundance: .
CDR3aa: ASSYSRAVVEAF

v_gene: TRBV6-5
d_gene: .
abundance: .
CDR3aa: ASSRKPNREGYT

v_gene: TRBV21-1
d_gene: .
abundance: .
CDR3aa: ASSRRQGGVYEQY

v_gene: TRBV6-1
d_gene: TRBD1
abundance: .
CDR3aa: ASRQGSYEQY

v_gene: TRBV19
d_gene: TRBD1
abundance: once
CDR3aa: ASSISSGGTILDTQY

v_gene: TRBV19
d_gene: TRBD1
abundance: .
CDR3aa: ASSIQGANIQY

v_gene: TRBV18
d_gene: .
abundance: .
CDR3aa: ASSPNNNYGYT

v_gene: TRBV4-1
d_gene: TRBD2
abundance: .
CDR3aa: ASSQDDGLAGAIDTQY

v_gene: TRBV7-9
d_gene: TRBD1
abundance: .
CDR3aa: ASSLTWTGGGST

v_gene: TRBV5-5
d_gene: TRBD1
abundance: .
CDR3aa: ASSLLSGTGNTGELF

v_gene: TRBV5-6
d_gene: TRBD1
abundance: .
CDR3aa: ASSLKQGATGELF

v_gene: TRBV6-5
d_gene: TRBD2
abundance: few
CDR3aa: ASRGGTLEQY

v_gene: TRBV10-3
d_gene: .
abundance: .
CDR3aa: AISDQETQY

v_gene: TRBV28
d_gene: .
abundance: .
CDR3aa: ASSQVTTGGYT

v_gene: TRBV7-9
d_gene: TRBD2
abundance: .
CDR3aa: ASSFRLAGNTGELF

v_gene: TRBV27
d_gene: .
abundance: once
CDR3aa: ASSFEASTEAF

v_gene: TRBV7-3
d_gene: TRBD1
abundance: .
CDR3aa: ASSFRDSSTDTQY

v_gene: TRBV6-1
d_gene: TRBD1
abundance: .
CDR3aa: ASRPGQSYEQY

v_gene: TRBV6-1
d_gene: .
abundance: .
CDR3aa: ASGWDSSSYNEQF

v_gene: TRBV6-5
d_gene: .
abundance: .
CDR3aa: ASRLQGRGNTIY

v_gene: TRBV7-2
d_gene: .
abundance: few
CDR3aa: ASSFHRETQY

v_gene: TRBV29-1
d_gene: .
abundance: .
CDR3aa: SVVEDSNTEAF

v_gene: TRBV28
d_gene: .
abundance: .
CDR3aa: ASSPHLQGRDTEAF

v_gene: TRBV27
d_gene: TRBD1
abundance: .
CDR3aa: ASSRTTGDRETQY

v_gene: TRBV30
d_gene: TRBD1
abundance: once
CDR3aa: AWSPPQGAYNYGYT

v_gene: TRBV7-2
d_gene: TRBD2
abundance: .
CDR3aa: ASSHSSGGDEQF